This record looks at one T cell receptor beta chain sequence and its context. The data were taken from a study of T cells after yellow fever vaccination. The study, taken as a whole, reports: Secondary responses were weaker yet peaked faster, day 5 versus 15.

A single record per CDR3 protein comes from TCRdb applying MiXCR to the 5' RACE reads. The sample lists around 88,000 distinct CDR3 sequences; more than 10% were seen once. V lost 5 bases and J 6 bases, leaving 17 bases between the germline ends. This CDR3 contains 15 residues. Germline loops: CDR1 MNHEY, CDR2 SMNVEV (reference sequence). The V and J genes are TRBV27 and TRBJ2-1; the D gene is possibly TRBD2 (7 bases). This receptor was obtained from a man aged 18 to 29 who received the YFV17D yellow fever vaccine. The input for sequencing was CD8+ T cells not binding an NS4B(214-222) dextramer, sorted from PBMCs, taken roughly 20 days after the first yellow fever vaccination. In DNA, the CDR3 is TGTGCCAGCAGTCTGGGGGGGCCCAACAGCAATGAGCAGTTCTTC. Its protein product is CASSLGGPNSNEQFF.